Described below is a single T cell receptor beta chain sequence and its context. What it recognizes is unknown. Assay used: immunoSEQ multiplex PCR; TCRdb lists only in-frame clones, some missing. The sample records about 120,000 clones, roughly 90% being singletons. The data stem from a study of T cell responses to AZD1222 COVID-19 vaccine. Findings and caveats of the study: Donors skewed white British and female; clonal diversity was possibly underestimated. Increases in Spike-specific TCR breadth and depth were seen after two AZD1222 doses.

V shed 7 bases and J 5 bases; nucleotides not matched to a gene: 11. The CDR3 is 15 amino acids. Germline CDR1 and CDR2: SGHAT and FQDESV (reference sequence). J is TRBJ1-1 and V is TRBV11-1; the match to TRBD1 covers 9 bases. The sequence came from an adult who received the AZD1222 COVID-19 vaccine. The sample here was peripheral blood, taken 28 days after the second AZD1222 dose. In DNA form, the CDR3 reads TGTGCCAGCACCCCCACGAGGACAGGGGTTACTGAAGCTTTCTTT. Its protein is CASTPTRTGVTEAFF. Looking up the rest from reference TRBV11-1 and TRBJ1-1 gives the full variable domain: EAEVAQSPRYKITEKSQAVAFWCDPISGHATLYWYRQILGQGPELLVQFQDESVVDDSQLPKDRFSAERLKGVDSTLKIQPAELGDSAMYLCASTPTRTGVTEAFFGQGTRLTVV.